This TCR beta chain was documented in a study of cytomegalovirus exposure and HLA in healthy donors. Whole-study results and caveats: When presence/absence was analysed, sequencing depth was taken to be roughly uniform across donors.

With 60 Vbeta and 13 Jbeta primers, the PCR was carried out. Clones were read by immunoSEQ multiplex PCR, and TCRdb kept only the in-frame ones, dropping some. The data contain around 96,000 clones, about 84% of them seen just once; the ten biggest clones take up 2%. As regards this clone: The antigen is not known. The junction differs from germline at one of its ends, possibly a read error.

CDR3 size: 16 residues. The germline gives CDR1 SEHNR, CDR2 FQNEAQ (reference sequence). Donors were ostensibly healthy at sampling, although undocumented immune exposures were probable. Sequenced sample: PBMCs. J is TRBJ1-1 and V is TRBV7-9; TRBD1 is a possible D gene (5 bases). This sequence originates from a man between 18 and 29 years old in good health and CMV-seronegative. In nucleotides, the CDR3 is TGTTCCAGCAGCCGCAACCCGGGGGAAATGAACACTGAAGCTTTCTTT. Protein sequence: CSSSRNPGEMNTEAFF.